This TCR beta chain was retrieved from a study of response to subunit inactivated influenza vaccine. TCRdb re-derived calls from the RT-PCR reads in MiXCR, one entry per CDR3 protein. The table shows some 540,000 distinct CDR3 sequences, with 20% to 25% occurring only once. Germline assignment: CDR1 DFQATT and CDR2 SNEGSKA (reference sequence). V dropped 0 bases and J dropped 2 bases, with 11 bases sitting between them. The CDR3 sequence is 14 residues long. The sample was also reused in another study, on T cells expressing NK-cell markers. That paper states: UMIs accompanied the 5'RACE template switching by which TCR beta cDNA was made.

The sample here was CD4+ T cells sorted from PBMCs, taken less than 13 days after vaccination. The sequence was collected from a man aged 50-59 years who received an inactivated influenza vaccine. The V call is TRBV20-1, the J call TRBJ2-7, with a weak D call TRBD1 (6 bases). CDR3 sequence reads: CSARDGQSTYEQYF. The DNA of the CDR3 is TGCAGTGCTAGAGATGGACAGAGTACCTACGAGCAGTACTTC.